The source of this T cell receptor beta chain is a study of regulatory T cells in long-lasting Graves disease. The table lists this clonotype with many counts. Antigen specificity is unknown. Libraries of TCR beta came from iRepertoire HTBI primers plus Arm-PCR of CDR3 regions. TCRdb analysed the multiplex PCR reads with MiXCR anew, one entry per CDR3 protein. The sample yields a few hundred thousand distinct CDR3 sequences, 10% to 15% seen once. Sample time point: newly diagnosed GD, antithyroid drugs for less than 3 months. Researchers made the TCR library from RNA that was extracted from PBMCs. The CDR3 runs to 14 residues. The V end lost 5 bases, the J end lost 2 bases, and 13 bases lay between the germline ends. The V gene's germline CDR1 is MNHEY and CDR2 SMNVEV (reference sequence). Study conclusions and caveats: Accuracy could have been hurt by small sample size.

These sequences were also reported in another study, on T cells in Graves' hyperthyroidism and ophthalmopathy. As that study records: Researchers ran a first-round RT-PCR on the TCR CDR3 using the HTBI primer set.

The sequence was obtained from a woman aged 18 to 35 with Graves disease. Sequenced material: peripheral blood mononuclear cells (PBMCs), taken at new diagnosis, from a patient treated with antithyroid drugs. The V gene is TRBV27, the J gene TRBJ2-7; D is possibly TRBD2 (6 bases). CDR3 bases: TGTGCCAGCAGTCCGCTGACTAGTACCTACGAGCAGTACTTC. It is translated as CASSPLTSTYEQYF.